This T cell receptor beta chain is drawn from a study of T cell responses to AZD1222 COVID-19 vaccine. Assay used: immunoSEQ multiplex PCR; TCRdb lists only in-frame clones, some missing. The sample carries roughly 130,000 clones, around 91% recorded once. Germline V CDR1 and CDR2: KGHSH, LQKENI. This CDR3 comprises 13 residues. Trimming removed 3 bases at V and 4 bases at J, with 7 bases between. This rearrangement joins TRBV18 to TRBJ1-5; no clear D gene. The TCR was taken from an adult in good health. The input for sequencing was peripheral blood, taken on day 0 of AZD1222 vaccination. The CDR3 DNA sequence: TGTGCCAGCTCACCTAAGCAGAATCAGCCCCAGCATTTT. Translation: CASSPKQNQPQHF. The full variable domain, completed using reference TRBV18 and TRBJ1-5, is NAGVMQNPRHLVRRRGQEARLRCSPMKGHSHVYWYRQLPEEGLKFMVYLQKENIIDESGMPKERFSAEFPKEGPSILRIQQVVRGDSAAYFCASSPKQNQPQHFGDGTRLSIL.